Listed here are 22 T cell receptor beta chains from one sample, sequenced in a study of blood T cell repertoires in COVID-19 (TCRdb year 2020). Library construction relied on the immunoSEQ multiplex PCR assay. TCRdb holds this immuneACCESS table with in-frame rearrangements only. Some clones are missing; in checked studies, unresolved V genes explain under half, and the rest has no known cause. This sample holds some 270,000 clones; about nine tenths were observed only once. The top ten constitute roughly 4.3% of the sample. Sequenced: PBMCs or T cells enriched from blood (not recorded which). The source is a woman aged 25 to 39 with acute COVID-19.

V gene TRBV11-2 combines with J gene TRBJ2-7; TRBD1 matches at 7 bases. Germline V gene lookup returns CDR1 SGHAT and CDR2 FQNNGV. The CDR3 covers 12 residues. V shed 7 bases, J shed 5 bases, and the junction held 5 bases outside the gene matches. For the CDR3, the DNA is TGTGCCAGCACAACAGGGGTAAACGAGCAGTACTTC. It yields the protein CASTTGVNEQYF.

This chain uses TRBV28 with TRBJ1-2; D is unresolved. Germline V gene data show CDR1 as MDHEN and CDR2 as SYDVKM. V lost 7 bases and J lost 8, with 20 bases in between. The CDR3 has 14 residues. The CDR3 protein is CASKSPGIAEGYTF. The DNA for the CDR3 is TGTGCCAGCAAGAGTCCGGGGATTGCGGAAGGCTACACCTTC.

This rearrangement joins TRBV24-1 to TRBJ1-3; 7 bases are shared with TRBD1. Trimming took 4 bases from V and 0 from J; bases not matched to a gene: 5. This CDR3 region has 16 residues. CDR1 is KGHDR and CDR2 is SFDVKD in the germline V gene. This CDR3 is CATSDGTASSGNTIYF. As DNA, the CDR3 is TGTGCCACCAGTGACGGGACAGCAAGCTCTGGAAACACCATATATTTT.

The chain links TRBV27 to TRBJ2-2, with D perhaps matching TRBD1 (5 bases). Germline CDR1 MNHEY, CDR2 SMNVEV (reference sequence). The CDR3 is 13 residues long. Trimming left V 6 bases short and J 8 bases short, with 13 bases between. CDR3 protein: CASSTQGEGELFF. CDR3 DNA sequence: TGTGCCAGCAGCACCCAGGGTGAGGGGGAGCTGTTTTTT.

The chain couples TRBV6-2 or TRBV6-3 to TRBJ2-1; 7 positions match TRBD2. The CDR3 length is 15 residues. CDR1 and CDR2 from the germline V gene are MNHEY and SVGEGT. V dropped 5 bases and J dropped 5; count of bases not matched to a gene: 9. CDR3 in DNA: TGTGCCAGCAGTCCCCATCGCCGGGAGGACAATGAGCAGTTCTTC. Its protein product is CASSPHRREDNEQFF.

The V call is TRBV19, the J call TRBJ2-1; 12 bases agree with TRBD2. CDR1 is LNHDA and CDR2 is SQIVND in the germline V gene (reference sequence). The ends lost 0 bases at V and 8 bases at J; junction bases unmatched: 2. The CDR3 is 15 residues long. CDR3 DNA sequence: TGTGCCAGTAGTATAGAGACTAGCGGGAGCTATGAGCAGTTCTTC. Encoded protein: CASSIETSGSYEQFF.

The CDR3 is CASSSSSESYNEQFF. The CDR3 region has the DNA TGTGCCAGTAGTTCCTCTAGCGAGTCCTACAATGAGCAGTTCTTC. This chain links TRBV19 with TRBJ2-1; possibly TRBD2 for D (6 bases). V was clipped by 5 bases and J by 1 base, with 12 bases between them. Germline-derived CDR1 and CDR2 are LNHDA and SQIVND (reference sequence). There are 15 residues in the CDR3.

The chain employs TRBV28 and TRBJ1-1, with D unresolved. Trimming removed 3 bases at V and 0 bases at J, with 5 bases between. The germline gives CDR1 MDHEN, CDR2 SYDVKM. The CDR3 spans 13 residues. The CDR3 region has the DNA TGTGCCAGCAGTTTGGAGGTGAACACTGAAGCTTTCTTT. This translates into CASSLEVNTEAFF. The complete variable domain, with remaining parts taken from reference TRBV28 and TRBJ1-1, reads DVKVTQSSRYLVKRTGEKVFLECVQDMDHENMFWYRQDPGLGLRLIYFSYDVKMKEKGDIPEGYSVSREKKERFSLILESASTNQTSMYLCASSLEVNTEAFFGQGTRLTVV.

The chain links TRBV11-3 to TRBJ2-7, with D possibly TRBD1 on 5 matching bases. The CDR3 extends over 13 amino acids. V dropped 1 base and J dropped 2 bases, with 6 bases sitting between them. The germline gives CDR1 SGHNT, CDR2 YENEEA. The DNA of the CDR3 is TGTGCCAGCAGCTTAGCGGACACCTACGAGCAGTACTTC. This sequence encodes CASSLADTYEQYF.

The CDR3 spells CASSNQDDRNIQYF. In DNA, the CDR3 is TGTGCCAGCAGTAACCAGGATGACAGAAACATTCAGTACTTC. This chain joins TRBV28 and TRBJ2-4; maybe TRBD1 (5 bases). The CDR3 spans 14 residues. The germline V and J ends were trimmed by 5 bases and 6 bases, with 14 bases remaining between them. CDR1 is MDHEN and CDR2 is SYDVKM in the germline V gene.

The chain combines TRBV2 with TRBJ2-2, with D maybe TRBD2 (6 bases). Germline V gene data show CDR1 as SNHLY and CDR2 as FYNNEI. The CDR3 is 17 residues long. V lost 4 bases, J lost 3 bases, and 18 bases lay in between. Here the CDR3 DNA reads TGTGCCAGCAGTGCTCCAGGAGGGCCAAAAGACACCGGGGAGCTGTTTTTT. Its translation is CASSAPGGPKDTGELFF.

The V call is TRBV19, the J call TRBJ2-1; no firm D call. Trimming cost V 2 bases and J 6 bases, with 11 bases left between them. CDR3 length: 14 residues. Germline CDR1 LNHDA, CDR2 SQIVND (reference sequence). This chain's CDR3 is CASSIRLHSNEQFF. In DNA, the CDR3 is TGTGCCAGTAGTATAAGGCTACACAGCAATGAGCAGTTCTTC. Full variable domain (rest looked up from reference TRBV19 and TRBJ2-1): DGGITQSPKYLFRKEGQNVTLSCEQNLNHDAMYWYRQDPGQGLRLIYYSQIVNDFQKGDIAEGYSVSREKKESFPLTVTSAQKNPTAFYLCASSIRLHSNEQFFGPGTRLTVL.

V is TRBV6-2 or TRBV6-3 and J is TRBJ2-1; D is possibly TRBD1 (6 bases). Germline CDR1 and CDR2: MNHEY and SVGEGT. CDR3 size: 18 residues. Trimming stripped 0 bases from V and 5 bases from J, with 20 bases between. The CDR3 here is CASSYSKWVGQSDNEQFF. CDR3 sequence (DNA): TGTGCCAGCAGTTACTCGAAATGGGTGGGACAAAGCGACAATGAGCAGTTCTTC.

The chain employs TRBV27 and TRBJ1-2; 7 bases are a match to TRBD1. Germline V gene sequence: CDR1 MNHEY, CDR2 SMNVEV (reference sequence). J gave up 4 bases and V 4 bases, and 9 bases lay outside the gene matches. The CDR3 runs 15 residues. The CDR3 DNA follows: TGTGCCAGCAGTTCGGGGACAGCCTTTAGCTATGGCTACACCTTC. Translating gives CASSSGTAFSYGYTF.

The chain uses TRBV19 and TRBJ1-1; TRBD1 matches at 8 bases. V lost 6 bases to trimming and J lost 5 bases; unmatched junction nucleotides: 8. Per the germline V gene, CDR1 is LNHDA and CDR2 is SQIVND (reference sequence). The CDR3 is 14 amino acids. Written as DNA, the CDR3 is TGTGCCAGTAGGTCCAACAGGGGGGCTACTGAAGCTTTCTTT. This encodes CASRSNRGATEAFF.

This clone was recorded only once. The chain uses TRBV28 and TRBJ1-5; D not resolved. This CDR3 region has 13 residues. In germline, CDR1 is MDHEN, CDR2 SYDVKM. Trimming pared 3 bases from V and 4 bases from J, leaving 7 bases between. DNA for the CDR3: TGTGCCAGCAGTTTGGGCAGTAATCAGCCCCAGCATTTT. Translation: CASSLGSNQPQHF.

V usage is TRBV30 and J usage is TRBJ1-4; D is uncertain. This CDR3 has 13 amino acids. Germline V lookup: CDR1 GTSNPN, CDR2 SVGIG (reference sequence). The V end was cut by 5 bases, the J end by 4 bases, with 11 bases between. The CDR3 bases are TGTGCCTGGCTCGGAGGCTATAATGAAAAACTGTTTTTT. It codes for CAWLGGYNEKLFF.

This chain joins TRBV24-1 and TRBJ1-1; tentatively, D is TRBD1 (5 bases). The CDR3 extends over 13 amino acids. CDR1 is KGHDR, CDR2 SFDVKD, per germline. V lost 1 base to trimming and J lost 5 bases, with 7 bases between them. This chain's CDR3 is CATSDFQGTEAFF. The DNA of the CDR3 is TGTGCCACCAGTGATTTTCAGGGAACTGAAGCTTTCTTT.

The chain carries TRBV6-5 and TRBJ1-1; D is ambiguous. From germline, CDR1 is MNHEY and CDR2 SVGAGI. The V and J ends lost 8 bases and 1 base respectively, with 8 bases between them. The CDR3 consists of 12 residues. CDR3 in DNA: TGTGCCAGCCGCGAGGGGAACACTGAAGCTTTCTTT. It specifies CASREGNTEAFF.

This clone was observed once. The chain has TRBV14 and TRBJ1-6, with TRBD1 as a possible D gene (5 bases). V gave up 1 base and J gave up 14 bases, with 9 bases separating them. The germline CDR1 and CDR2 sequences are SGHDN and FVKESK. The CDR3 has 12 amino acids. For the CDR3, the DNA is TGTGCCAGCAGCCAAGTTCAGGGCACCCTCCACTTT. Translating gives CASSQVQGTLHF.

V is TRBV9 and J is TRBJ2-7; 10 bases are shared with TRBD2. Germline V gene sequence: CDR1 SGDLS, CDR2 YYNGEE. The V gene end was trimmed by 0 bases and the J gene end by 5 bases; junction bases not matched to a gene: 14. This CDR3 has 18 amino acids. The DNA of the CDR3 is TGTGCCAGCAGCGTAGGAGCTAGCGGGGGCCCCTATCCAGACGAGCAGTACTTC. Translating it yields CASSVGASGGPYPDEQYF.

This clone has only one observation. The chain has TRBV5-1 and TRBJ2-7; D might be TRBD2 (6 bases). Germline values: CDR1 SGHRS, CDR2 YFSETQ. The V gene lost 6 bases and the J gene lost 2 bases, with 15 bases spanning the gap. The CDR3 contains 14 residues. CDR3 nucleotide sequence: TGCGCCAGCACCCGGGAGTCCACAACCTACGAGCAGTACTTC. Translation: CASTRESTTYEQYF. The whole variable domain, filled in from reference TRBV5-1 and TRBJ2-7, reads KAGVTQTPRYLIKTRGQQVTLSCSPISGHRSVSWYQQTPGQGLQFLFEYFSETQRNKGNFPGRFSGRQFSNSRSEMNVSTLELGDSALYLCASTRESTTYEQYFGPGTRLTVT.